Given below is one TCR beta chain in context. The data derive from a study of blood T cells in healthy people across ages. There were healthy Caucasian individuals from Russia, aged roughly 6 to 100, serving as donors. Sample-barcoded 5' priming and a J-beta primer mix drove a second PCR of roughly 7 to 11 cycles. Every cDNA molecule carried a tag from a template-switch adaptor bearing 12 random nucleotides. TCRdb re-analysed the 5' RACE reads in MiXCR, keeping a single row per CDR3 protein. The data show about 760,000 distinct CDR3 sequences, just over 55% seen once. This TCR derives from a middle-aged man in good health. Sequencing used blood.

The CDR3 loop is CATKVRGTSYEQYF. The DNA for the CDR3 is TGTGCCACCAAAGTGAGGGGGACCTCCTACGAGCAGTACTTC. The V call is TRBV7-2, the J call TRBJ2-7; D might be TRBD1 (6 bases). From germline, CDR1 is SGHTA and CDR2 FQGNSA. The CDR3 spans 14 residues. Trimming stripped 10 bases from V and 0 bases from J, with 16 bases between.